The 14 T cell receptor beta chains in this list originate from one sample, sequenced in a study of T-cell reconstitution after alpha-beta-depleted transplantation in children. TCRbeta library construction was performed incorporating unique molecular identifiers. MiXCR was run by TCRdb on the PCR reads, yielding one entry per CDR3 protein. The repertoire holds some 70,000 distinct CDR3 sequences, with about 7.3% as singletons. This specimen was PBMCs from the stem cell graft donor, taken from the stem cell graft. The receptor set was obtained from a human donor who donated a stem cell graft to a child with acute lymphoblastic leukemia.

At least ten counts were recorded for this clonotype. V and J are TRBV29-1 and TRBJ1-2; D is uncertain. This CDR3 has 12 residues. With 0 bases removed from V and 2 bases from J, the gap between germline ends came to 4 bases. The V gene's germline CDR1 is SQVTM and CDR2 ANQGSEA. This CDR3 is CSVEDSNYGYTF. In DNA form, the CDR3 reads TGCAGCGTTGAAGACAGCAACTATGGCTACACCTTC.

This clonotype was counted ten times or more. The rearrangement uses TRBV20-1 and TRBJ2-2, with 7 bases identical to TRBD2. The CDR3 totals 16 residues. Per germline, CDR1 DFQATT and CDR2 SNEGSKA (reference sequence). V was pared by 1 base and J by 0 bases, with 5 bases of the junction left unmatched. Here the CDR3 reads CSARAGGGANTGELFF. CDR3 sequence (DNA): TGCAGTGCTAGAGCCGGCGGGGGTGCGAACACCGGGGAGCTGTTTTTT.

The table lists this clonotype with many counts. The rearrangement uses TRBV12-3 or TRBV12-4 and TRBJ2-3; 12 nucleotides match TRBD2. This CDR3 comprises 14 residues. V gave up 5 bases and J gave up 8 bases; unmatched junction bases: 5. The CDR3 is CASSRTSGEGTQYF. In DNA form, the CDR3 reads TGTGCCAGCAGTCGGACTAGCGGGGAAGGTACGCAGTATTTT.

In this sample, this clonotype turned up many times. This chain connects TRBV7-2 to TRBJ2-3; 9 positions match TRBD2. Germline V gene lookup returns CDR1 SGHTA and CDR2 FQGNSA. CDR3 size: 18 residues. V dropped 2 bases and J dropped 3; count of bases not matched to a gene: 12. The CDR3 spells CASSLLGGGGLRTDTQYF. Written as DNA, the CDR3 is TGTGCCAGCAGCTTACTCGGCGGGGGGGGATTAAGAACAGATACGCAGTATTTT.

Many counts were recorded for this clonotype. This chain links TRBV7-3 with TRBJ2-1, with 10 bases matching TRBD2. Germline assignment: CDR1 SGHTA and CDR2 FQGTGA. CDR3 length: 15 residues. With V trimmed by 5 bases and J by 4 bases, 5 bases remained unmatched. CDR3 loop: CASSIGTSAYNEQFF. CDR3 nucleotides: TGTGCCAGCAGCATCGGGACTAGCGCGTACAATGAGCAGTTCTTC.

This clonotype has more than one count but fewer than ten. The chain employs TRBV5-1 and TRBJ1-2; D unresolved. Germline-derived CDR1 and CDR2 are SGHRS and YFSETQ. With 0 bases removed from V and 0 bases from J, the gap between germline ends came to 6 bases. This CDR3 comprises 14 residues. Here the CDR3 reads CASSLAPTNYGYTF. The CDR3 bases are TGCGCCAGCAGCTTGGCCCCAACTAACTATGGCTACACCTTC.

This clonotype was seen repeatedly, ten times or more. The chain couples TRBV3-1 to TRBJ2-7; D is possibly TRBD2 (5 bases). The CDR3 spans 13 residues. Germline V lookup: CDR1 LGHDT, CDR2 YNNKEL (reference sequence). V was trimmed by 1 base and J by 7 bases, leaving 11 bases between them. CDR3 region: CASSQVAGLEQYF. CDR3 in DNA: TGTGCCAGCAGCCAAGTTGCGGGTCTGGAGCAGTACTTC.

The table lists this clonotype with many counts. V usage is TRBV5-1 and J usage is TRBJ2-3; D is unresolved. V lost 1 base and J 3 bases, leaving 12 bases between the germline ends. Germline values: CDR1 SGHRS, CDR2 YFSETQ. This CDR3 region has 15 residues. The CDR3, as DNA: TGCGCCAGCAGCTTGAGATCAATGGGGACAGATACGCAGTATTTT. It specifies CASSLRSMGTDTQYF.

This clonotype was detected ten times or more. This CDR3 reads CASSYRGGAGRMGSSLKTQYF. The CDR3 nucleotides read TGTGCCAGCAGTTACAGAGGGGGTGCGGGTCGCATGGGGTCGAGTCTAAAGACCCAGTACTTC. The genes are TRBV6-2 or TRBV6-3 and TRBJ2-5; D possibly corresponds to TRBD1 (6 bases). CDR1 and CDR2 from the germline V gene are MNHEY and SVGEGT. Trimming shortened V by 2 bases and J by 6 bases, and 34 bases separated the two germline ends. The CDR3 has 21 residues.

The sample holds many counts of this clonotype. The chain combines TRBV6-1 with TRBJ2-1; 9 bases align to TRBD2. Germline assignment: CDR1 MNHNS and CDR2 SASEGT. CDR3 length: 15 residues. After removal of 2 bases from V and 9 bases from J, the junction contained 8 bases not matched to a gene. CDR3 sequence (DNA): TGTGCCAGCAGTGAAATAGCGGGAGCTCAGGCTGAGCAGTTCTTC. Amino acids: CASSEIAGAQAEQFF.

This clonotype was seen many times. The chain recombines TRBV7-8 with TRBJ2-1; maybe TRBD1 (6 bases). The CDR3 spans 15 residues. Germline-derived CDR1 and CDR2 are SGHVS and FQNEAQ. The ends were cut back, 6 bases at V and 0 bases at J, with 12 bases in the middle. The CDR3 DNA reads as TGTGCCAGCAGGCCAGGGGCTAACTCCTACAATGAGCAGTTCTTC. This encodes CASRPGANSYNEQFF.

This clonotype was observed many times. The rearrangement uses TRBV12-3 or TRBV12-4 and TRBJ1-5; D ambiguous. Trimming removed 2 bases at V and 8 bases at J, with 10 bases between. The CDR3 is 13 amino acids. The CDR3 coding sequence is TGTGCCAGCAGTTTATACCTGGAGGAGCCCCAGCATTTT. Amino acids: CASSLYLEEPQHF.

Comments on this clonotype: The final CDR3 position lacks the conserved phenylalanine or tryptophan, pointing to a likely read error. The chain joins TRBV6-2 or TRBV6-3 to TRBJ1-6; TRBD1 matches at 8 bases. Trimming cost V 7 bases and J 7 bases; bases outside gene matches: 9. The CDR3 extends over 15 amino acids. Germline V gives CDR1 MNHEY, CDR2 SVGEGT. CDR3 protein: CASKSEGQVNSPLHS. The CDR3, as DNA: TGTGCCAGCAAGTCGGAGGGACAGGTGAATTCACCCCTCCACTCT.

This clonotype was observed many times. The genes are TRBV29-1 and TRBJ2-5, with 9 bases matching TRBD2. The trim removed 4 bases at V and 5 bases at J, leaving 11 bases unmatched. The length of the CDR3 is 15 residues. Looked up from germline, CDR1 is SQVTM and CDR2 is ANQGSEA. CDR3 in amino acids: CSVATLAGISETQYF. The CDR3, as DNA: TGCAGCGTTGCGACCCTAGCGGGAATTAGTGAGACCCAGTACTTC.